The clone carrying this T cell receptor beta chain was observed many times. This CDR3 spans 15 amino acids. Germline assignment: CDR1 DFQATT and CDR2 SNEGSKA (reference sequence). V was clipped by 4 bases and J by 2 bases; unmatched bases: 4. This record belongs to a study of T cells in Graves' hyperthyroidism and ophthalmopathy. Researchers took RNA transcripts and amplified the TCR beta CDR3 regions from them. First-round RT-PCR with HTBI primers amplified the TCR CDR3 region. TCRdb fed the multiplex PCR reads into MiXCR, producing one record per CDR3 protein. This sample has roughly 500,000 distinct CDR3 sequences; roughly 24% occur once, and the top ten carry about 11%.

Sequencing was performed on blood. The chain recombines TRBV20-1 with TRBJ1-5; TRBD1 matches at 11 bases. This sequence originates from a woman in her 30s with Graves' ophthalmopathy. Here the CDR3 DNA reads TGCAGTGCTAAGGACAGGGGGCTGGGCAATCAGCCCCAGCATTTT. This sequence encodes CSAKDRGLGNQPQHF.